These 20 T cell receptor beta chains share one sample of origin, sequenced in a study of response to subunit inactivated influenza vaccine. TCRdb re-analysed the RT-PCR reads in MiXCR, keeping a single row per CDR3 protein. The repertoire holds roughly 780,000 distinct CDR3 sequences, with less than 20% as singletons. The material was PBMCs from blood, obtained roughly 5 days after vaccination. The source is a man between 50 and 59 years old who received an inactivated influenza vaccine.

The chain joins TRBV20-1 to TRBJ2-3; TRBD2 agrees at 13 bases. V dropped 4 bases and J dropped 4; count of bases not matched to a gene: 5. CDR3 length: 15 residues. Germline-derived CDR1 and CDR2 are DFQATT and SNEGSKA (reference sequence). The CDR3 DNA sequence: TGCAGTGCTAACGGACTAGCGGGGGTGGCAGATACGCAGTATTTT. This translates into CSANGLAGVADTQYF.

V and J are TRBV4-1 and TRBJ2-3; 10 nucleotides align to TRBD2. Germline trimming cut 4 bases from V and 3 bases from J; bases unmatched to any gene: 10. Germline CDR1 MGHRA, CDR2 YSYEKL. The CDR3 contains 17 residues. CDR3 sequence: CASSLIAGGSITDTQYF. The CDR3 DNA reads TGCGCCAGCAGCCTCATAGCGGGGGGCTCGATAACAGATACGCAGTATTTT.

The chain combines TRBV21-1 with TRBJ2-7; the D call TRBD1 from the table was never checked on the DNA. TRBV21-1 constitutes a pseudogene. This CDR3 is 16 amino acids long. The CDR3 here is CASSGKDRGRPYEQYF. The DNA for the CDR3 is TGTGCCAGCAGCGGAAAAGACAGGGGGCGCCCCTACGAGCAGTACTTC.

The chain uses TRBV7-9 and TRBJ2-5; no clear D. From germline, CDR1 is SEHNR and CDR2 FQNEAQ (reference sequence). The V and J ends lost 5 bases and 1 base respectively, with 11 bases between them. The CDR3 length is 14 residues. As DNA, the CDR3 is TGTGCCAGCAGCCGATCCGCGGCCCAAGAGACCCAGTACTTC. This encodes CASSRSAAQETQYF.

This clonotype was counted between two and nine times. V gene TRBV6-5 combines with J gene TRBJ2-1; no clear D gene. Germline V gene sequence: CDR1 MNHEY, CDR2 SVGAGI. The length of the CDR3 is 14 residues. With 2 bases removed from V and 5 bases from J, the gap between germline ends came to 10 bases. The CDR3 DNA reads TGTGCCAGCAGTTACAGCCCCGTACACAATGAGCAGTTCTTC. Translated: CASSYSPVHNEQFF.

This clonotype was seen many times. The rearrangement links TRBV20-1 to TRBJ1-3; perhaps TRBD1 as D (5 bases). Trimming removed 6 bases from V and 2 bases from J, with 14 bases in between. This CDR3 has 14 residues. Per the germline V gene, CDR1 is DFQATT and CDR2 is SNEGSKA (reference sequence). Here the CDR3 DNA reads TGCAGTGCGCCGGGACGGGGGGCTGGAAACACCATATATTTT. It yields the protein CSAPGRGAGNTIYF.

This clonotype was seen a few times. J is TRBJ2-1 and V is TRBV20-1; 15 bases align to TRBD2. The J segment lost 9 bases and the V segment lost 5 bases, leaving 2 bases of the junction unmatched. CDR1 and CDR2 from the germline V gene are DFQATT and SNEGSKA (reference sequence). The CDR3 has 13 amino acids. Written as DNA, the CDR3 is TGCAGTGCTGTGGGACTAGCGGGGGGTGAGCAGTTCTTC. It specifies CSAVGLAGGEQFF.

As to this clonotype: One end of the junction varies from germline; a read error may be responsible. The chain employs TRBV6-1 and TRBJ1-4; D perhaps matches TRBD1 (6 bases). Germline V CDR1 and CDR2: MNHNS, SASEGT. This CDR3 has 14 residues. The CDR3: CASRRDMGNEKLFF. As DNA, the CDR3 is TGTGCCAGCCGACGGGACATGGGTAATGAAAAGCTGTTTTTT.

This clonotype occurred many times. The CDR3 DNA sequence: TGTGCCAGCAGCTTTTACCGGGACGCCGAACAGTACTTC. This encodes CASSFYRDAEQYF. This rearrangement joins TRBV7-8 to TRBJ2-4; D possibly matches TRBD1 or TRBD2 (5 bases each). The germline V and J ends were trimmed by 3 bases and 13 bases, with 16 bases remaining between them. Per the germline V gene, CDR1 is SGHVS and CDR2 is FQNEAQ. The CDR3 has 13 amino acids.

The rearrangement uses TRBV20-1 and TRBJ2-5; D possibly corresponds to TRBD1 (5 bases). Germline CDR1 reads DFQATT; CDR2 reads SNEGSKA (reference sequence). The CDR3 contains 14 residues. The ends were cut back, 1 base at V and 1 base at J, with 10 bases in the middle. The CDR3 nucleotides are TGCAGTGCTAGAGGGGGCTGGGCCCAAGAGACCCAGTACTTC. Protein sequence: CSARGGWAQETQYF.

This clonotype was seen many times. The chain couples TRBV7-9 to TRBJ1-5, with D maybe TRBD1 (6 bases). Germline V lookup: CDR1 SEHNR, CDR2 FQNEAQ (reference sequence). This CDR3 is built from 13 residues. V was cut by 5 bases and J by 9 bases, with 14 bases left in between. This CDR3 is CASSPDSRVPQHF. The DNA for the CDR3 is TGTGCCAGCAGCCCGGACAGCCGGGTGCCCCAGCATTTT.

The rearrangement uses TRBV15 and TRBJ2-5, with no clear D. The length of the CDR3 is 17 residues. The V gene's germline CDR1 is LNHNV and CDR2 YYDKDF (reference sequence). Trimming removed 0 bases at V and 1 base at J, with 15 bases between. The CDR3 region is CATSRDQYWEAQETQYF. The CDR3 DNA follows: TGTGCCACCAGCAGAGATCAGTATTGGGAAGCCCAAGAGACCCAGTACTTC.

The chain uses TRBV29-1 and TRBJ1-2, with 9 bases lining up with TRBD1. V shed 3 bases and J 4 bases; nucleotides not matched to a gene: 6. The length of the CDR3 is 14 residues. Looked up from germline, CDR1 is SQVTM and CDR2 is ANQGSEA. CDR3: CSVEKGQGVYGYTF. The CDR3, as DNA: TGCAGCGTTGAGAAGGGACAGGGCGTCTATGGCTACACCTTC.

This clonotype appeared a few times. The chain recombines TRBV20-1 with TRBJ2-7; 13 nucleotides align to TRBD2. This CDR3 has 15 residues. V lost 3 bases to trimming and J lost 5 bases; unmatched junction nucleotides: 7. The germline CDR1 and CDR2 sequences are DFQATT and SNEGSKA (reference sequence). The DNA for the CDR3 is TGCAGTGCTAGGACTAGCGGGGGGCCCAGGGACGAGCAGTACTTC. Its translation is CSARTSGGPRDEQYF.

This clonotype was counted many times. V and J are TRBV29-1 and TRBJ2-1; D is possibly TRBD1 or TRBD2 (5 bases each). V was cut by 4 bases and J by 7 bases, with 20 bases left in between. The CDR3 is made up of 15 amino acids. Germline V lookup: CDR1 SQVTM, CDR2 ANQGSEA. CDR3 protein: CSVARGFQTTNEQFF. CDR3 in DNA: TGCAGCGTTGCTCGGGGCTTTCAAACAACGAATGAGCAGTTCTTC.

This chain uses TRBV4-2 with TRBJ2-7; 7 nucleotides line up with TRBD1. The CDR3 spans 15 residues. Per the germline V gene, CDR1 is LGHNA and CDR2 is YNFKEQ. With V trimmed by 1 base and J by 1 base, 4 bases remained unmatched. The CDR3 is CASSQGDSDSYEQYF. The DNA for the CDR3 is TGTGCCAGCAGCCAAGGGGACAGCGATTCCTACGAGCAGTACTTC.

This clonotype turned up a few times. This chain links TRBV6-2 or TRBV6-3 with TRBJ1-5; no definite D call. The CDR3 spans 13 residues. CDR1 and CDR2 from the germline V gene are MNHEY and SVGEGT. V lost 6 bases and J lost 5, with 11 bases in between. CDR3 bases: TGTGCCAGCAGGGACTACAGAGATCAGCCCCAGCATTTT. It yields the protein CASRDYRDQPQHF.

Written as DNA, the CDR3 is TGTGCCAGCAGAATAATCCAGCGTTCTGCGGTGAACACTGAAGCTTTCTTT. Protein sequence: CASRIIQRSAVNTEAFF. The rearrangement links TRBV7-9 to TRBJ1-1, with D unresolved. The CDR3 runs 17 residues. The V end lost 6 bases, the J end lost 0 bases, and 20 bases lay between the germline ends. Germline V gene data show CDR1 as SEHNR and CDR2 as FQNEAQ (reference sequence).

The CDR3 here is CSAGGQSGGWNEQFF. The CDR3 nucleotides read TGCAGTGCTGGGGGGCAAAGCGGGGGGTGGAATGAGCAGTTCTTC. V is TRBV20-1 and J is TRBJ2-1, with TRBD2 matching over 9 bases. With 5 bases clipped from V and 7 bases from J, the junction kept 12 bases outside the gene matches. In germline, CDR1 is DFQATT, CDR2 SNEGSKA (reference sequence). The CDR3 loop spans 15 amino acids.

V and J are TRBV5-4 and TRBJ1-3; D possibly corresponds to TRBD1 (5 bases). The V end lost 4 bases, the J end lost 0 bases, and 11 bases lay between the germline ends. This CDR3 spans 15 amino acids. Looked up from germline, CDR1 is SGHNT and CDR2 is YYREEE (reference sequence). For the CDR3, the DNA is TGTGCCAGCAGCCAGAGTGGGGGCTCTGGAAACACCATATATTTT. Translation gives CASSQSGGSGNTIYF.